What follows are 25 T cell receptor beta chains derived from one specimen sequenced in a study of human T cells and chemical hapten exposure. Time point defined: pre-sensitization, week 0. Treatment of the sample: therapeutic diphenylcyclopropenone sensitization with weekly scalp DPC. TCRdb re-analysed the RACE reads in MiXCR, keeping a single row per CDR3 protein. Of 250,000 or so distinct CDR3 sequences in the sample, approximately 7.5% were seen once. The specimen comprised whole blood, sampled in connection with sensitization to the hapten diphenylcyclopropenone (DPC). Receptors were obtained from a man between 18 and 35 years old with alopecia areata. Some clones in this sample may be carry-over from other donors' samples.

The rearrangement uses TRBV25-1 and TRBJ2-3; 7 nucleotides line up with TRBD1. The CDR3 totals 15 residues. J was trimmed by 4 bases and V by 4 bases; bases with no gene match: 8. CDR1 MGHDK and CDR2 SYGVNS come from the germline V gene. The CDR3 DNA sequence: TGTGCCAGCAGTGTTGGGGACAGAGGCCCAGATACGCAGTATTTT. Its translation: CASSVGDRGPDTQYF.

The V and J genes are TRBV7-2 and TRBJ1-1; D unresolved. Trimming took off 5 bases at V and 4 bases at J, with 11 bases between the two ends. This CDR3 has 13 amino acids. The germline CDR1 and CDR2 sequences are SGHTA and FQGNSA. CDR3 bases: TGTGCCAGCAGCCTAAGCGCGGTCACTGAAGCTTTCTTT. Its protein is CASSLSAVTEAFF.

V is TRBV7-9 and J is TRBJ1-2; D call uncertain. Germline CDR1 is SEHNR and CDR2 is FQNEAQ (reference sequence). The V end lost 1 base, the J end lost 4 bases, and 19 bases lay between the germline ends. The CDR3 has 17 residues. In nucleotides, the CDR3 is TGTGCCAGCAGCTTAGAAGGAGCGCGGCAGGCGACCTATGGCTACACCTTC. Translating it yields CASSLEGARQATYGYTF. Full variable domain (rest looked up from reference TRBV7-9 and TRBJ1-2): DTGVSQNPRHKITKRGQNVTFRCDPISEHNRLYWYRQTLGQGPEFLTYFQNEAQLEKSRLLSDRFSAERPKGSFSTLEIQRTEQGDSAMYLCASSLEGARQATYGYTFGSGTRLTVV.

V usage is TRBV5-1 and J usage is TRBJ2-5; D is unresolved. The germline gives CDR1 SGHRS, CDR2 YFSETQ. The CDR3 spans 14 residues. Deletions cut 2 bases from V and 3 bases from J, with 11 bases between. CDR3 amino acids: CASSFMVPKETQYF. DNA of the CDR3: TGCGCCAGCAGCTTTATGGTACCAAAAGAGACCCAGTACTTC.

J is TRBJ2-4 and V is TRBV11-2; 9 bases agree with TRBD1. The length of the CDR3 is 17 residues. Germline V CDR1 and CDR2: SGHAT, FQNNGV. J lost 14 bases, V lost 4 bases, and 21 bases had no gene match. CDR3 DNA: TGTGCCAGCAGCTCCCTATTTCGTAGGACAGGGGTCCATGGGGAGTACTTC. Protein: CASSSLFRRTGVHGEYF.

The chain combines TRBV10-3 with TRBJ2-3, with 8 bases fitting TRBD1. This CDR3 region has 15 residues. The germline gives CDR1 ENHRY, CDR2 SYGVKD. The V segment lost 4 bases and the J segment 5 bases; nucleotides outside the gene matches: 8. CDR3 DNA: TGTGCCATCAGTGTGGGACAGGCCCAGGGAGATACGCAGTATTTT. Protein product: CAISVGQAQGDTQYF.

For this clonotype: Compared with germline, one end of the junction differs, possibly owing to a read error. The rearrangement joins TRBV25-1 to TRBJ2-2; no clear D. The CDR3 sequence is 14 residues long. Germline CDR1 is MGHDK and CDR2 is SYGVNS. This CDR3 reads CASRESPSLGELFF. Here the CDR3 DNA reads TGTGCCAGCAGGGAATCCCCCTCTTTAGGGGAGCTGTTTTTT.

This clonotype was seen ten or more times. This sequence joins TRBV15 and TRBJ2-1; D is uncertain. V lost 2 bases to trimming and J lost 4 bases, with 3 bases between them. Germline lookup yields CDR1 LNHNV and CDR2 YYDKDF (reference sequence). The CDR3 contains 12 residues. The CDR3 region has the DNA TGTGCCACCAGCAGACAGTACAATGAGCAGTTCTTC. Residues: CATSRQYNEQFF.

This clonotype was observed a handful of times. This chain joins TRBV4-1 and TRBJ1-4, with 7 bases matching TRBD1. Trimming at V came to 4 bases and at J to 4 bases, leaving 6 bases not matched to a gene. The CDR3 runs to 15 residues. Germline assignment: CDR1 MGHRA and CDR2 YSYEKL. CDR3: CASSRLGQINEKLFF. In nucleotides, the CDR3 is TGCGCCAGCAGCCGTCTGGGACAGATTAATGAAAAACTGTTTTTT.

This clonotype was picked up a small number of times. This chain connects TRBV11-2 to TRBJ2-1; possible D gene TRBD2, 6 bases. The CDR3 covers 17 residues. CDR1 SGHAT and CDR2 FQNNGV come from the germline V gene. V gave up 2 bases and J gave up 0 bases, with 14 bases separating them. CDR3 DNA sequence: TGTGCCAGCAGCTTATATCGGGGGAGTAGCTCCTACAATGAGCAGTTCTTC. Its protein product is CASSLYRGSSSYNEQFF.

The rearrangement joins TRBV6-2 or TRBV6-3 to TRBJ2-1, with TRBD1 matching 7 bases. This CDR3 is built from 13 residues. Germline CDR1 is MNHEY and CDR2 is SVGEGT. J was trimmed by 7 bases and V by 2 bases; bases with no gene match: 2. Here the CDR3 reads CASSYTGQNEQFF. As DNA, the CDR3 is TGTGCCAGCAGTTACACGGGACAGAATGAGCAGTTCTTC.

This clonotype appeared many times. The V and J genes are TRBV28 and TRBJ2-7, with a possible D match to TRBD1 (6 bases). The CDR3 covers 14 residues. Between the trimmed V and J ends, which lost 3 bases and 3 bases, there was a span of 12 bases. Germline-derived CDR1 and CDR2 are MDHEN and SYDVKM. DNA of the CDR3: TGTGCCAGCAGTTTCGTCCAGGGGCACTACGAGCAGTACTTC. As protein: CASSFVQGHYEQYF. Filled out from reference TRBV28 and TRBJ2-7, the complete variable domain reads DVKVTQSSRYLVKRTGEKVFLECVQDMDHENMFWYRQDPGLGLRLIYFSYDVKMKEKGDIPEGYSVSREKKERFSLILESASTNQTSMYLCASSFVQGHYEQYFGPGTRLTVT.

This chain uses TRBV27 with TRBJ1-6; D is unresolved. Looked up from germline, CDR1 is MNHEY and CDR2 is SMNVEV (reference sequence). V lost 3 bases, J lost 7 bases, and 13 bases lay in between. CDR3 size: 15 residues. DNA for the CDR3: TGTGCCAGCAGTTTTAGGGCAGGCAGGAATTCACCCCTCCACTTT. This sequence encodes CASSFRAGRNSPLHF.

This clonotype came up a few times. A junction end diverges from the germline sequence, so it may reflect a read error. This chain joins TRBV14 and TRBJ2-1, with D perhaps matching TRBD2 (5 bases). The germline V gene has CDR1 SGHDN and CDR2 FVKESK. CDR3 length: 15 amino acids. Here the CDR3 reads CASSQRFEGPLQLLF. The CDR3 DNA is TGTGCCAGCAGCCAGCGATTTGAGGGCCCCCTCCAGCTGCTCTTC.

This chain uses TRBV20-1 with TRBJ2-1, with 10 bases lining up with TRBD1. The CDR3 extends over 16 amino acids. V lost 4 bases, J lost 2 bases, and 8 bases stayed unmatched. The germline CDR1 and CDR2 sequences are DFQATT and SNEGSKA (reference sequence). The DNA of the CDR3 is TGCAGTGCTATTAGACAGGGGGCTAGGACCTACAATGAGCAGTTCTTC. The encoded protein is CSAIRQGARTYNEQFF.

The DNA of the CDR3 is TGCAGCGCGGGACAGTCTGAAGCTTTCTTT. As protein: CSAGQSEAFF. This chain connects TRBV29-1 to TRBJ1-1; TRBD1 matches 7 bases. The CDR3 runs 10 residues. After removal of 7 bases from V and 6 bases from J, the junction contained 2 bases not matched to a gene. Germline V gene sequence: CDR1 SQVTM, CDR2 ANQGSEA.

This sequence joins TRBV24-1 and TRBJ2-3; TRBD1 matches 12 bases. With V trimmed by 4 bases and J by 6 bases, 7 bases remained unmatched. The CDR3 extends over 16 amino acids. Germline-derived CDR1 and CDR2 are KGHDR and SFDVKD. The CDR3 protein is CATSEPGTGGADTQYF. The CDR3 nucleotides are TGTGCCACCAGTGAACCCGGGACAGGGGGCGCGGATACGCAGTATTTT.

The chain recombines TRBV20-1 with TRBJ1-5; unclear D gene. CDR3 size: 14 residues. Per the germline V gene, CDR1 is DFQATT and CDR2 is SNEGSKA (reference sequence). Trimming shortened V by 6 bases and J by 11 bases, and 23 bases separated the two germline ends. CDR3 sequence reads: CSASSRALLPAQHF. The CDR3 DNA sequence: TGCAGTGCCTCTAGTAGGGCCCTCTTACCGGCCCAGCATTTT.

This rearrangement joins TRBV6-5 to TRBJ2-5; 7 nucleotides agree with TRBD2. Germline V gene data show CDR1 as MNHEY and CDR2 as SVGAGI. Trimming took 2 bases from V and 2 from J; bases not matched to a gene: 11. The CDR3 is 17 amino acids. CDR3 amino acids: CASSYPPLAGNQETQYF. The CDR3 DNA is TGTGCCAGCAGTTACCCCCCATTAGCGGGCAATCAAGAGACCCAGTACTTC.

This clonotype was observed a few times. V is TRBV12-3 or TRBV12-4 and J is TRBJ1-2; the D is unclear. V was clipped by 7 bases and J by 6 bases, with 15 bases between them. The CDR3 is made up of 13 amino acids. Here the CDR3 reads CASTSSNLNGYTF. The CDR3 nucleotides are TGTGCCAGCACCTCGTCCAACCTGAATGGCTACACCTTC.

Only a few counts were recorded for this clonotype. The chain is built from TRBV28 and TRBJ2-5; TRBD2 matches 7 bases. J gave up 5 bases and V 10 bases, and 7 bases lay outside the gene matches. CDR3 length equals 12 residues. Germline V gene data show CDR1 as MDHEN and CDR2 as SYDVKM. The CDR3 sequence: CATSGGEETQYF. Written as DNA, the CDR3 is TGTGCCACCTCTGGGGGGGAGGAGACCCAGTACTTC.

This clonotype was seen repeatedly, ten times or more. The chain is built from TRBV20-1 and TRBJ1-5; no clear D. The germline gives CDR1 DFQATT, CDR2 SNEGSKA (reference sequence). V was clipped by 5 bases and J by 3 bases, with 14 bases between them. The CDR3 has 14 residues. CDR3 DNA sequence: TGCAGTGCTGCTGCTTGGGATATCAATCAGCCCCAGCATTTT. It encodes CSAAAWDINQPQHF.

This chain uses TRBV28 with TRBJ2-4, with TRBD1 matching over 8 bases. This CDR3 is 14 amino acids long. Germline lookup yields CDR1 MDHEN and CDR2 SYDVKM. V dropped 6 bases and J dropped 6; count of bases not matched to a gene: 7. The CDR3 DNA sequence: TGTGCCAGCAGACTTCACGGACAGGGAAACATTCAGTACTTC. Translating it yields CASRLHGQGNIQYF. Variable domain in full (rest from reference TRBV28 and TRBJ2-4): DVKVTQSSRYLVKRTGEKVFLECVQDMDHENMFWYRQDPGLGLRLIYFSYDVKMKEKGDIPEGYSVSREKKERFSLILESASTNQTSMYLCASRLHGQGNIQYFGAGTRLSVL.

This clonotype was recorded at least ten times. The chain joins TRBV4-3 to TRBJ1-4, with D maybe TRBD1 (5 bases). CDR3 size: 16 residues. Trimming cost V 0 bases and J 7 bases, with 15 bases left between them. Germline V gene lookup returns CDR1 LGHNA and CDR2 YSLEER. CDR3 nucleotide sequence: TGCGCCAGCAGCCAAGATGCAGATCTTGGGGGTGAAAAACTGTTTTTT. It yields the protein CASSQDADLGGEKLFF.

The rearrangement links TRBV27 to TRBJ2-4; D tentatively reads TRBD1 or TRBD2 (6 bases each). The germline V gene encodes CDR1 MNHEY and CDR2 SMNVEV (reference sequence). Trimming stripped 5 bases from V and 9 bases from J, with 20 bases between. CDR3 length: 15 amino acids. CDR3 sequence (DNA): TGTGCCAGCAGTCCGTCCTTTGGAGGGGGAGGCATTCAGTACTTC. Translated: CASSPSFGGGGIQYF.